These 15 T cell receptor beta chains originate from one sample sequenced in a study of OX40 agonist ivuxolimab in advanced cancers. TCRdb keeps only in-frame clones here, not all; method: immunoSEQ multiplex PCR. The top ten clones hold roughly 10% of a sample with 65,000 to 85,000 clones, 70% to 90% of them seen once. Specimen: CD4+ or CD8+ T cells sorted from blood, collected in a trial of the OX40 agonist ivuxolimab. The receptors come from an adult with an advanced solid tumor such as melanoma, head and neck, liver or kidney cancer.

The genes are TRBV5-1 and TRBJ2-2, with 11 positions matching TRBD2. The CDR3 loop spans 16 amino acids. From germline, CDR1 is SGHRS and CDR2 YFSETQ. V shed 3 bases, J shed 7 bases, and the junction held 8 bases outside the gene matches. The CDR3 DNA sequence: TGCGCCAGCAGCTCGGGACTAGCGGAGGAAGGCGGGGAGCTGTTTTTT. Translating it yields CASSSGLAEEGGELFF. The whole variable domain, remainder taken from reference TRBV5-1 and TRBJ2-2, is KAGVTQTPRYLIKTRGQQVTLSCSPISGHRSVSWYQQTPGQGLQFLFEYFSETQRNKGNFPGRFSGRQFSNSRSEMNVSTLELGDSALYLCASSSGLAEEGGELFFGEGSRLTVL.

This clone occurred a few times. The chain couples TRBV28 to TRBJ2-7; D tentatively fits TRBD1 or TRBD2 (5 bases each). V was trimmed by 3 bases and J by 0 bases, leaving 9 bases between them. The CDR3 loop spans 14 amino acids. Per the germline V gene, CDR1 is MDHEN and CDR2 is SYDVKM. CDR3 sequence reads: CASSLGVHSYEQYF. The CDR3 nucleotides read TGTGCCAGCAGTTTGGGGGTCCACTCCTACGAGCAGTACTTC.

V usage is TRBV6-5 and J usage is TRBJ2-7; D is possibly TRBD1 (7 bases). This CDR3 is 15 amino acids long. From germline, CDR1 is MNHEY and CDR2 SVGAGI. The germline V and J ends were trimmed by 8 bases and 4 bases, with 21 bases remaining between them. The CDR3 nucleotides read TGTGCCAGCGGAATAAGTAGGCAGGGGGGTTACGAGCAGTACTTC. It is translated as CASGISRQGGYEQYF.

The chain couples TRBV13 to TRBJ2-2; D not certain. This CDR3 is 12 amino acids long. Trimming left V 5 bases short and J 2 bases short, with 3 bases between. CDR1 is PRHDT, CDR2 FYEKMQ, per germline (reference sequence). The CDR3 spells CASSRNTGELFF. In DNA form, the CDR3 reads TGTGCCAGCAGCCGAAACACCGGGGAGCTGTTTTTT.

The rearrangement links TRBV5-8 to TRBJ1-6, with TRBD1 matching 11 bases. With 0 bases clipped from V and 9 bases from J, the junction kept 2 bases outside the gene matches. CDR1 is SGHTS, CDR2 YDEGEE, per germline. The CDR3 is 15 residues long. CDR3 DNA: TGTGCCAGCAGCTTGGGGACAGGGGGCTTTTCACCCCTCCACTTT. Its translation: CASSLGTGGFSPLHF.

The V and J genes are TRBV6-5 and TRBJ2-7; the D call may be TRBD1 or TRBD2 (7 bases each). V lost 6 bases and J 2 bases, leaving 14 bases between the germline ends. CDR3 size: 14 residues. Germline V lookup: CDR1 MNHEY, CDR2 SVGAGI. CDR3 in amino acids: CASRRGGGPYEQYF. The CDR3 DNA reads as TGTGCCAGCAGAAGGGGAGGGGGCCCCTACGAGCAGTACTTC.

The J gene is TRBJ2-5, the V gene TRBV5-1; D is ambiguous. CDR1 is SGHRS and CDR2 is YFSETQ in the germline V gene. V was clipped by 1 base and J by 2 bases, with 9 bases between them. The CDR3 runs 14 residues. Here the CDR3 DNA reads TGCGCCAGCAGCTTGTCACACTTACAAGAGACCCAGTACTTC. Protein sequence: CASSLSHLQETQYF. Looking up the rest from reference TRBV5-1 and TRBJ2-5 gives the full variable domain: KAGVTQTPRYLIKTRGQQVTLSCSPISGHRSVSWYQQTPGQGLQFLFEYFSETQRNKGNFPGRFSGRQFSNSRSEMNVSTLELGDSALYLCASSLSHLQETQYFGPGTRLLVL.

This chain connects TRBV11-2 to TRBJ1-2, with 8 bases matching TRBD1. V shed 3 bases and J 3 bases; nucleotides not matched to a gene: 3. Germline V gives CDR1 SGHAT, CDR2 FQNNGV. The CDR3 has 14 amino acids. This chain's CDR3 is CASSFTGGDYGYTF. The CDR3 nucleotides read TGTGCCAGCAGCTTCACAGGGGGGGACTATGGCTACACCTTC.

This clone was observed a handful of times. This sequence joins TRBV7-9 and TRBJ2-3, with a tentative D call TRBD2 (6 bases). CDR3 length: 14 residues. Germline V gene sequence: CDR1 SEHNR, CDR2 FQNEAQ (reference sequence). V lost 5 bases to trimming and J lost 2 bases, with 11 bases between them. CDR3 sequence: CASSRGLLTDTQYF. CDR3 bases: TGTGCCAGCAGCCGGGGACTTCTCACAGATACGCAGTATTTT.

The rearrangement uses TRBV5-1 and TRBJ2-1; maybe TRBD2 (5 bases). Germline V lookup: CDR1 SGHRS, CDR2 YFSETQ. The CDR3 totals 14 residues. V gave up 2 bases and J gave up 14 bases, with 20 bases separating them. The CDR3 region is CASSFLPSPEGEFF. The CDR3 DNA reads TGCGCCAGCAGCTTCCTTCCTAGCCCCGAAGGAGAGTTCTTC.

The rearrangement links TRBV15 to TRBJ2-1; 14 bases are a match to TRBD2. This CDR3 spans 18 amino acids. V shed 3 bases and J 0 bases; nucleotides not matched to a gene: 4. Per germline, CDR1 LNHNV and CDR2 YYDKDF (reference sequence). Here the CDR3 reads CATSSGLAGGSSYNEQFF. CDR3 coding DNA: TGTGCCACCAGCAGTGGACTAGCGGGAGGAAGCTCCTACAATGAGCAGTTCTTC.

In its sample, this clone was seen once. The V and J genes are TRBV5-1 and TRBJ2-1, with D tentatively TRBD2 (7 bases). The CDR3 is 15 amino acids. The ends were cut back, 5 bases at V and 1 base at J, with 13 bases in the middle. Germline CDR1 is SGHRS and CDR2 is YFSETQ. The CDR3 DNA follows: TGCGCCAGCAGAGTGGGAGGGGGGTCCTACAATGAGCAGTTCTTC. It specifies CASRVGGGSYNEQFF.

V and J are TRBV23-1 and TRBJ2-7; 11 bases are shared with TRBD1. TRBV23-1 is treated as an ORF (open reading frame) with a function not yet certain. Losses at the gene ends were 8 bases for V and 5 bases for J; bases not matched to a gene: 17. CDR3 length equals 17 residues. CDR3 amino acids: CASAGDRGYIPADEQYF. The DNA for the CDR3 is TGCGCCAGCGCTGGGGACAGGGGGTATATTCCGGCGGACGAGCAGTACTTC.

The gene calls are TRBV6-1 and TRBJ2-7; 8 bases fit TRBD2. This CDR3 is built from 16 residues. In germline, CDR1 is MNHNS, CDR2 SASEGT. After removal of 4 bases from V and 1 base from J, the junction contained 9 bases not matched to a gene. The CDR3 loop is CASSVRGGVPSYEQYF. Written as DNA, the CDR3 is TGTGCCAGCAGTGTCCGGGGGGGGGTTCCTTCCTACGAGCAGTACTTC.

DNA of the CDR3: TGCGCCAGCAGCACCAGGGGGCGCGGGTACGAGCAGTACTTC. Protein sequence: CASSTRGRGYEQYF. The gene calls are TRBV5-1 and TRBJ2-7, with TRBD1 identical over 8 bases. Unmatched junction bases numbered 7, after V lost 4 bases and J lost 4 bases. The CDR3 has 14 residues. Germline V gene data show CDR1 as SGHRS and CDR2 as YFSETQ.